The TCR beta chain described here comes from a study of blood T cell repertoires in COVID-19. Study details: Acute and convalescent COVID-19 samples came from the United States, Italy and Spain. Sample material is recorded as cDNA or gDNA derived from T cells, B-cell-depleted T cells, or PBMCs.

Measured with immunoSEQ multiplex PCR; TCRdb has only the in-frame clones, and not every one. The table lists tens of thousands of clones, about 91% of them singletons. The CDR3 totals 15 residues. The V and J ends lost 1 base and 10 bases respectively, with 19 bases between them. The germline V gene encodes CDR1 SGHTA and CDR2 FQGNSA. This clone was detected once. The TCR sequence derives from a woman aged 25 to 39 in a cohort sampled during active COVID-19. The sequenced material came from peripheral blood. The V gene is TRBV7-2, the J gene TRBJ2-5; a weak D match, TRBD2 (6 bases). The CDR3 is CASSLEVMASEDQYF. The CDR3 DNA is TGTGCCAGCAGCTTAGAGGTTATGGCTAGCGAGGACCAGTACTTC.